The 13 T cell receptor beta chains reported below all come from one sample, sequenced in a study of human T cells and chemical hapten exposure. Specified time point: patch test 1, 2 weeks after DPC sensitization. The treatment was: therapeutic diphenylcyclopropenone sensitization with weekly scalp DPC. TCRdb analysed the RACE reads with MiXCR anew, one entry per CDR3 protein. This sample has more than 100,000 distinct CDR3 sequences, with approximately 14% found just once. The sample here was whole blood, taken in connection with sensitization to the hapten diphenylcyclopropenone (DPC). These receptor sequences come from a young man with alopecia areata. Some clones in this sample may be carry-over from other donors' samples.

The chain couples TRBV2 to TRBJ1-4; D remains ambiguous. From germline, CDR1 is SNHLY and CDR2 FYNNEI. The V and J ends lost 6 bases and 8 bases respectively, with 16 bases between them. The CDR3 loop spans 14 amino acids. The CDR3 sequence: CASSPESLGEKLFF. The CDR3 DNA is TGTGCCAGCAGCCCCGAGTCGCTGGGGGAAAAACTGTTTTTT.

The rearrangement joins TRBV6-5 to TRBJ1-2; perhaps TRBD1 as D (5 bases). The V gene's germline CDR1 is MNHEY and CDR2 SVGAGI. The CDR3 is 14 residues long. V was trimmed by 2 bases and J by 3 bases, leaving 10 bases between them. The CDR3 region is CASSYVGTDYGYTF. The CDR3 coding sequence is TGTGCCAGCAGTTACGTGGGGACCGACTATGGCTACACCTTC.

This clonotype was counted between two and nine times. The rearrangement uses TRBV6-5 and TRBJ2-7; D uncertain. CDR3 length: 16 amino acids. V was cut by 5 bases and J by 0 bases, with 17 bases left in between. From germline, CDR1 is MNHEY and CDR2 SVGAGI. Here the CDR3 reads CASSPSRSDGSYEQYF. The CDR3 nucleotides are TGTGCCAGCAGTCCCTCCAGGTCGGACGGCTCCTACGAGCAGTACTTC.

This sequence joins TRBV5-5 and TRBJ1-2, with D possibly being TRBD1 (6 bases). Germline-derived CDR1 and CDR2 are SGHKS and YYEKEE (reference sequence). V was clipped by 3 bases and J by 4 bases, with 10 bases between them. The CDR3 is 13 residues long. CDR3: CASSYGTSYGYTF. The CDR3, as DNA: TGTGCCAGCAGCTATGGGACATCCTATGGCTACACCTTC.

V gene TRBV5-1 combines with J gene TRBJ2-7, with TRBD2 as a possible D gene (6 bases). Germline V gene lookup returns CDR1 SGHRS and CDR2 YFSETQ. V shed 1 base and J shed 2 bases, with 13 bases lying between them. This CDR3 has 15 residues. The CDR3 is CASSLTPGLTYEQYV. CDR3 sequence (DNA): TGCGCCAGCAGCTTGACTCCGGGACTGACCTACGAGCAGTACGTC.

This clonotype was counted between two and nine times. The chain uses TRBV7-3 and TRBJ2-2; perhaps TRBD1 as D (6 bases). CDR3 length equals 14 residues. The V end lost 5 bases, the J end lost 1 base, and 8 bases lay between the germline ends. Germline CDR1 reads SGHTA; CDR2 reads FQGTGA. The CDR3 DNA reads TGTGCCAGCAGCCAACAGGGGAACACCGGGGAGCTGTTTTTT. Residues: CASSQQGNTGELFF.

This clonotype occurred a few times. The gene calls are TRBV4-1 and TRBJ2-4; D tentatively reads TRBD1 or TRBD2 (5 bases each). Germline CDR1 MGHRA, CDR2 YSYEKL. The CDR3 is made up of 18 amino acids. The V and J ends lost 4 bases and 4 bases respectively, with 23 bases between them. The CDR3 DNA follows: TGCGCCAGCAGCCGAGGAAGACAGACCGGGACGGCGAAAAACATTCAGTACTTC. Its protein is CASSRGRQTGTAKNIQYF.

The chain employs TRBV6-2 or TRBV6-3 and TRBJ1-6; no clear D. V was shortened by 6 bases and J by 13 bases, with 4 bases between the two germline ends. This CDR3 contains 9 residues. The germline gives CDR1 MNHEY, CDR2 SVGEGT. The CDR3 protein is CASSPPLHF. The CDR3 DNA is TGTGCCAGCAGCCCCCCCCTCCACTTT.

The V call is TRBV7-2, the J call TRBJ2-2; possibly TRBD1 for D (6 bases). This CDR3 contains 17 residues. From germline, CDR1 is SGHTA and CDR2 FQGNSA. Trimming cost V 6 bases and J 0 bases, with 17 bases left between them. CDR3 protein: CASSPAGRGSNTGELFF. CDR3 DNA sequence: TGTGCCAGCAGTCCTGCCGGCAGGGGTTCGAACACCGGGGAGCTGTTTTTT.

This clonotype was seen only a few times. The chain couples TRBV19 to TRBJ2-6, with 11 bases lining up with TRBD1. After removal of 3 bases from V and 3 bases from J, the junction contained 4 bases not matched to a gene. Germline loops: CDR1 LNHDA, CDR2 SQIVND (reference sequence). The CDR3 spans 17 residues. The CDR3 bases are TGTGCCAGTAGTATGGACAGGGGGCTACGTGGGGCCAACGTCCTGACTTTC. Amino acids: CASSMDRGLRGANVLTF.

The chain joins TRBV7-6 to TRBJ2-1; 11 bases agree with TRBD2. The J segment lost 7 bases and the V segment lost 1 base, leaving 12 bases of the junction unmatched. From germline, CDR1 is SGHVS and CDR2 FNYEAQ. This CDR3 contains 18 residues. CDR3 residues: CASSLVWVAGGQWNEQFF. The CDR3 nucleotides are TGTGCCAGCAGCTTAGTTTGGGTAGCGGGGGGGCAGTGGAATGAGCAGTTCTTC.

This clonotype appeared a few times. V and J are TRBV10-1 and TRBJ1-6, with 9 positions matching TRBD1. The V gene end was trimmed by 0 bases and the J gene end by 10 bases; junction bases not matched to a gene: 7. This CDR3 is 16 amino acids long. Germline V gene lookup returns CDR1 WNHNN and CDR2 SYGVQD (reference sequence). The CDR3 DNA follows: TGCGCCAGCAGTGAGTCGCGGACAGGGGATGGCTCACCCCTCCACTTT. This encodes CASSESRTGDGSPLHF.

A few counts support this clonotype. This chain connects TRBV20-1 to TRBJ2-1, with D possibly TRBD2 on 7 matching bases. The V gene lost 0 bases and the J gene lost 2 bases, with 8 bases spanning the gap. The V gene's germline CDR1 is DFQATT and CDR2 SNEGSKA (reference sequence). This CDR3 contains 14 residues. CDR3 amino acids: CSARDGGPYNEQFF. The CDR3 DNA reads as TGCAGTGCTAGAGACGGGGGGCCCTACAATGAGCAGTTCTTC.